What follows are 2 T cell receptor beta chains derived from one specimen sequenced in a study of blood T cell repertoires in COVID-19. TCRdb's table, derived via immunoSEQ multiplex PCR, lists solely in-frame clones and lacks some. The table shows about 370,000 clones, with around 89% occurring only once. Sequenced: peripheral blood. Receptors were obtained from a woman younger than 45 with COVID-19, enrolled during active disease.

The chain carries TRBV28 and TRBJ2-7; D remains ambiguous. Trimming took off 6 bases at V and 2 bases at J, with 14 bases between the two ends. Germline V gene lookup returns CDR1 MDHEN and CDR2 SYDVKM. The CDR3 totals 14 residues. The DNA for the CDR3 is TGTGCCAGCAGGACGTGGGCAGGTACCTACGAGCAGTACTTC. This encodes CASRTWAGTYEQYF.

V is TRBV2 and J is TRBJ1-6; 8 bases map to TRBD1. J lost 5 bases, V lost 6 bases, and 6 bases had no gene match. The length of the CDR3 is 15 residues. The germline V gene has CDR1 SNHLY and CDR2 FYNNEI. In nucleotides, the CDR3 is TGTGCCAGCAGCCGCGGACAGGGCCATAATTCACCCCTCCACTTT. It translates to CASSRGQGHNSPLHF.